The present T cell receptor beta chain was sequenced within a study of T-cell memory formation after mild COVID-19. Via MiXCR, TCRdb re-called the 5' RACE reads, giving one row per CDR3 protein. The profile shows a few hundred thousand distinct CDR3 sequences, about 22% of them singletons. The CDR3 consists of 16 residues. Germline V lookup: CDR1 SNHLY, CDR2 FYNNEI. With V trimmed by 10 bases and J by 2 bases, 14 bases remained unmatched. The TCR comes from an adult woman who had mild COVID-19 (a few samples of this study predate the infection). Cell type and time point are not known. The chain links TRBV2 to TRBJ1-5; TRBD1 agrees at 7 bases. The sample taken for sequencing was PBMCs or a T cell subset sorted from them (not recorded which). CDR3 DNA: TGTGCCATCAGAACCGACAGGGACGATGGCAATCAGCCCCAGCATTTT. This translates into CAIRTDRDDGNQPQHF. The whole variable domain, remainder taken from reference TRBV2 and TRBJ1-5, is EPEVTQTPSHQVTQMGQEVILRCVPISNHLYFYWYRQILGQKVEFLVSFYNNEISEKSEIFDDQFSVERPDGSNFTLKIRSTKLEDSAMYFCAIRTDRDDGNQPQHFGDGTRLSIL.